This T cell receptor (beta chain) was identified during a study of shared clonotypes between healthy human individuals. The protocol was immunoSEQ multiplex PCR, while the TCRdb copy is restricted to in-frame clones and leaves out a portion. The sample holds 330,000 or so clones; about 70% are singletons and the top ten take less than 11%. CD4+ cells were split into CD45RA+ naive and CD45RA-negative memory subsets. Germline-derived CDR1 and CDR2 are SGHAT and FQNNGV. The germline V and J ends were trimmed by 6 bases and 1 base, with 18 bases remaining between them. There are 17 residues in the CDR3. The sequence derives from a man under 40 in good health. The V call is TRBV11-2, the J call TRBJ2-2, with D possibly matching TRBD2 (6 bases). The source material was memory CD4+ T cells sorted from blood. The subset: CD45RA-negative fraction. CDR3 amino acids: CASRHFRFSGNTGELFF. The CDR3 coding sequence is TGTGCCAGCAGGCATTTTAGGTTTAGCGGGAACACCGGGGAGCTGTTTTTT.